This T cell receptor beta chain comes out of a study of shared clonotypes between healthy human individuals. As originally analysed: Filtering differed because ImmunoSEQ produced junction-only sequences that carried no quality scores. Profiled with immunoSEQ multiplex PCR; TCRdb holds only in-frame clones, not every one. V, J and clone size were drawn from that table, and D and trimming were deduced from the DNA. The profile shows some 320,000 clones, roughly 84% of them singletons. This clone was seen a single time. The antigen is unknown. Regarding the study as a whole: Apart from blood, nothing was sampled; tissue repertoires likely differ.

Sequenced sample: memory CD8+ T cells sorted from blood. Sample subset: CD45RO+ cells pooled with CCR7-negative TemRA cells. The clonotype originates from a man between 18 and 29 years old in good health.

CDR3 loop: CASVGTGELFF. The CDR3 nucleotides are TGCGCCAGCGTGGGAACCGGGGAGCTGTTTTTT. The V and J genes are TRBV4-1 and TRBJ2-2; D remains ambiguous. There are 11 residues in the CDR3. CDR1 is MGHRA, CDR2 YSYEKL, per germline. V dropped 8 bases and J dropped 5 bases, with 6 bases sitting between them.